Presented here are 3 T cell receptor beta chains from one specimen sequenced in a study of T cell responses to AZD1222 COVID-19 vaccine. Clones were read by immunoSEQ multiplex PCR, and TCRdb kept only the in-frame ones, dropping some. Seen here are under 200,000 clones, around 90% observed once, and the top ten hold roughly 0.99%. The source was peripheral blood, collected on day 0 of AZD1222 vaccination. The source of these receptors is an adult in good health.

This chain links TRBV7-9 with TRBJ2-3, with 7 bases that match TRBD1. V was pared by 5 bases and J by 7 bases, with 9 bases of the junction left unmatched. This CDR3 contains 14 residues. From germline, CDR1 is SEHNR and CDR2 FQNEAQ (reference sequence). The CDR3 reads CASSPGQDPNTQYF. The DNA of the CDR3 is TGTGCCAGCAGCCCTGGACAGGACCCAAATACGCAGTATTTT.

The chain employs TRBV11-2 and TRBJ1-2; 11 positions agree with TRBD1. After removal of 5 bases from V and 0 bases from J, the junction contained 11 bases not matched to a gene. CDR3 length equals 18 residues. Germline V gene sequence: CDR1 SGHAT, CDR2 FQNNGV. CDR3 sequence: CASSLSWTGGATNYGYTF. CDR3 nucleotide sequence: TGTGCCAGCAGCCTCTCCTGGACAGGGGGCGCGACTAACTATGGCTACACCTTC.

V gene TRBV11-2 combines with J gene TRBJ2-5; TRBD2 agrees at 9 bases. Germline CDR1 and CDR2: SGHAT and FQNNGV. This CDR3 has 17 amino acids. V trimming: 5 bases; J trimming: 5 bases; junction bases outside the gene matches: 15. The CDR3 nucleotides read TGTGCCAGCAGCCCCCCGGGACTAGCTTTAGTGGGGGAGACCCAGTACTTC. It encodes CASSPPGLALVGETQYF.